This TCR beta chain was sequenced in a study of blood T cell repertoires in COVID-19. Turning to the study itself: The study drew acute and convalescent COVID-19 samples from the United States, Italy and Spain. From T cells, B-cell-depleted T cells, or PBMCs came the material, which was cDNA or gDNA.

Per the authors' pipeline: It was from reference gene primer amplification that nucleated cell counts were estimated. TCRdb's table, derived via immunoSEQ multiplex PCR, lists solely in-frame clones and lacks some. V, J and clone size were drawn from that table, and D and trimming were deduced from the DNA. The table includes roughly 200,000 clones, around nine tenths detected once. CDR1 is SGHVS, CDR2 FQNEAQ, per germline. The V gene end was trimmed by 4 bases and the J gene end by 7 bases; junction bases not matched to a gene: 1. The CDR3 runs 13 residues. Sequences were obtained from peripheral blood. This clonotype was sampled from a man between 35 and 55 years old with acute or convalescent COVID-19. This chain uses TRBV7-8 with TRBJ2-1; TRBD1 matches 10 bases. The CDR3 DNA follows: TGTGCCAGCAGCTCGGGACAGGGGAATGAGCAGTTCTTC. Translation: CASSSGQGNEQFF. The full variable domain, in which reference TRBV7-8 and TRBJ2-1 provide the parts outside the CDR3, is GAGVSQSPRYKVAKRGQDVALRCDPISGHVSLFWYQQALGQGPEFLTYFQNEAQLDKSGLPSDRFFAERPEGSVSTLKIQRTQQEDSAVYLCASSSGQGNEQFFGPGTRLTVL.